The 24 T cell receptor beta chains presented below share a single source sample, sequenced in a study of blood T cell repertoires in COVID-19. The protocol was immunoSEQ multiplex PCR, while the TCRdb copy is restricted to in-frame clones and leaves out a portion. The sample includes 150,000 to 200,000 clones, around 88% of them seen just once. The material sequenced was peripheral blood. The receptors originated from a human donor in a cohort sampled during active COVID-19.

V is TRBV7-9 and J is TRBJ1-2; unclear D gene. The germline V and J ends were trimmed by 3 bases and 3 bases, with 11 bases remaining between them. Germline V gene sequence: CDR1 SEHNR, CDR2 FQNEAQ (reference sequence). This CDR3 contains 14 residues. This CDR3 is CASSLSRPYYGYTF. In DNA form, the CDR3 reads TGTGCCAGCAGCTTGTCTAGACCTTACTATGGCTACACCTTC.

CDR3 in amino acids: CASSQVPTQGFGNTEAFF. The CDR3 DNA is TGTGCCAGCAGCCAAGTACCTACCCAGGGCTTTGGGAACACTGAAGCTTTCTTT. This rearrangement joins TRBV4-2 to TRBJ1-1; tentatively, D is TRBD1 (5 bases). V shed 1 base and J shed 1 base, with 19 bases lying between them. This CDR3 has 18 residues. The germline V gene encodes CDR1 LGHNA and CDR2 YNFKEQ.

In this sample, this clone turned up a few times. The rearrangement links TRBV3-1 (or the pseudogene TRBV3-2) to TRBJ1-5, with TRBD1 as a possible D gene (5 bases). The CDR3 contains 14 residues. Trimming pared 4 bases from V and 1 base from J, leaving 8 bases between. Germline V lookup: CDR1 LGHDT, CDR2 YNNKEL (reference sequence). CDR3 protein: CASSPQGSNQPQHF. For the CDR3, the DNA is TGTGCCAGCAGCCCTCAGGGAAGCAATCAGCCCCAGCATTTT.

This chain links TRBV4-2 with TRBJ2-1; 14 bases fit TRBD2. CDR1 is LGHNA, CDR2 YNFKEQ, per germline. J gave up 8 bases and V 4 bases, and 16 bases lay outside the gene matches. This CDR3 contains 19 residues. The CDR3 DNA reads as TGTGCCAGCAGCCCCCGCCCGGGACTAGCGGGAGATAAGGTGTATGAGCAGTTCTTC. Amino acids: CASSPRPGLAGDKVYEQFF.

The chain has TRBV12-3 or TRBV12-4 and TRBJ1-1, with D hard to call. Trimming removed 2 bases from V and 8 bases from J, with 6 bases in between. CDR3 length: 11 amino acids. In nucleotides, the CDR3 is TGTGCCAGCAGTTTAAGGAGAGAAGCTTTCTTT. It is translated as CASSLRREAFF.

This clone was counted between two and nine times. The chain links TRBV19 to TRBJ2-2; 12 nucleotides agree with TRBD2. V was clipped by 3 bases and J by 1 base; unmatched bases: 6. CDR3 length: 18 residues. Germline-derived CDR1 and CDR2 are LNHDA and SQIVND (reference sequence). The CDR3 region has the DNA TGTGCCAGTAGTATTACGACTAGCGGGAGTGGGAACACCGGGGAGCTGTTTTTT. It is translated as CASSITTSGSGNTGELFF.

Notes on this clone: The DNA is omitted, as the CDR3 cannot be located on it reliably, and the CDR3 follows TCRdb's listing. This CDR3 is CASSTSGTAYLQSTF. The rearrangement uses TRBV6-5 and TRBJ1-2; the table gives TRBD1 as D, unverified against the DNA. The CDR3 has 15 residues if both end residues are counted. The V gene's germline CDR1 is MNHEY and CDR2 SVGAGI.

CDR3 loop: CASSLFARDSGIEAFF. The CDR3 DNA reads as TGTGCCAGCAGCTTGTTCGCCCGGGACAGCGGTATTGAAGCTTTCTTT. The chain employs TRBV5-5 and TRBJ1-1, with TRBD1 matching over 7 bases. Germline trimming cut 1 base from V and 7 bases from J; bases unmatched to any gene: 13. The CDR3 has 16 residues. Germline CDR1 is SGHKS and CDR2 is YYEKEE (reference sequence).

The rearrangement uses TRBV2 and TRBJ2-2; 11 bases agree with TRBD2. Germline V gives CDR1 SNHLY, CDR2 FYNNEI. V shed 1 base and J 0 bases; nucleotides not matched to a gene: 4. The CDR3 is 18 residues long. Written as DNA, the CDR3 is TGTGCCAGCAGTGAAGGGTTAGCGGGGGGGCCGAACACCGGGGAGCTGTTTTTT. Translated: CASSEGLAGGPNTGELFF. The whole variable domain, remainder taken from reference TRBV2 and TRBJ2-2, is EPEVTQTPSHQVTQMGQEVILRCVPISNHLYFYWYRQILGQKVEFLVSFYNNEISEKSEIFDDQFSVERPDGSNFTLKIRSTKLEDSAMYFCASSEGLAGGPNTGELFFGEGSRLTVL.

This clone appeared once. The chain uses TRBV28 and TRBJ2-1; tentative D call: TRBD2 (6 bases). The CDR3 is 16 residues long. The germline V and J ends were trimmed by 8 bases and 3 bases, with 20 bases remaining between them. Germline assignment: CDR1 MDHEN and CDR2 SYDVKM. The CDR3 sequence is CASGGLVDGNYNEQFF. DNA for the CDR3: TGTGCCAGCGGGGGGTTAGTGGACGGGAACTACAATGAGCAGTTCTTC.

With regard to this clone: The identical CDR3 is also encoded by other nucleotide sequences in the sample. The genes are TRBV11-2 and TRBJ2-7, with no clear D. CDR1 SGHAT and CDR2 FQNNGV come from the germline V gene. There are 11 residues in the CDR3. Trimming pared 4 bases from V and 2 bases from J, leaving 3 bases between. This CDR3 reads CASSSTYEQYF. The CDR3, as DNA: TGTGCCAGCAGCTCTACCTACGAGCAGTACTTC.

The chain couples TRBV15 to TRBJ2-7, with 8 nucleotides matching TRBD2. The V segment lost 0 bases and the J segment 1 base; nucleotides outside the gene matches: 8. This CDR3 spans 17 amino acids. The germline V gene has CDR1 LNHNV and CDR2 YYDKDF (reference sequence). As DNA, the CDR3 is TGTGCCACCAGCAGAGATATCTTGTCTAGCGGGTCCTACGAGCAGTACTTC. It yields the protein CATSRDILSSGSYEQYF.

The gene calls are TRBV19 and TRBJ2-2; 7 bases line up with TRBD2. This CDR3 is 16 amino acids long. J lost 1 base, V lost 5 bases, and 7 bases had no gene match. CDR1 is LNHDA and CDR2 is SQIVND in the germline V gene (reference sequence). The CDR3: CASSVSRGRNTGELFF. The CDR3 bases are TGTGCCAGTAGTGTCTCCCGCGGGAGGAACACCGGGGAGCTGTTTTTT.

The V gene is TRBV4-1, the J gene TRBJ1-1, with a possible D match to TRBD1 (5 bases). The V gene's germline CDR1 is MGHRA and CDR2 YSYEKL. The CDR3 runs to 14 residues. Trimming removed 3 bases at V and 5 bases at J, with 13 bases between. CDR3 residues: CASSHSGVGTEAFF. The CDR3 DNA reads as TGCGCCAGCAGCCACTCGGGGGTTGGAACTGAAGCTTTCTTT.

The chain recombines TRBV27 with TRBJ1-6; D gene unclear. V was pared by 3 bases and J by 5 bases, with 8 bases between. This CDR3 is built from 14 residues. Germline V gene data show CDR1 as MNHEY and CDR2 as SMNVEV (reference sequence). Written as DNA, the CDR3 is TGTGCCAGCAGTTTCTGGAGCGATAATTCACCCCTCCACTTT. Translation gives CASSFWSDNSPLHF.

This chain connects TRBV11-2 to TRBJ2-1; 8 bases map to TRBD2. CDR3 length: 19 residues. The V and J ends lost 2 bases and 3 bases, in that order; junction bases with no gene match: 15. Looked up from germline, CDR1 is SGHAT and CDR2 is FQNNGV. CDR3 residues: CASSLTTAVAGSNYNEQFF. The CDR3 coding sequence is TGTGCCAGCAGCTTAACTACCGCGGTAGCGGGATCTAACTACAATGAGCAGTTCTTC.

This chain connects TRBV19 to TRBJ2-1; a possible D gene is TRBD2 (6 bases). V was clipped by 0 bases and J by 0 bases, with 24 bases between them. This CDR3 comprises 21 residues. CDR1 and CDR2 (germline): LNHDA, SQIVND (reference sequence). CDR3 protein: CASSIDLPQGLSRGSYNEQFF. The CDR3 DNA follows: TGTGCCAGTAGTATAGATCTCCCCCAGGGACTCAGTCGGGGCTCCTACAATGAGCAGTTCTTC.

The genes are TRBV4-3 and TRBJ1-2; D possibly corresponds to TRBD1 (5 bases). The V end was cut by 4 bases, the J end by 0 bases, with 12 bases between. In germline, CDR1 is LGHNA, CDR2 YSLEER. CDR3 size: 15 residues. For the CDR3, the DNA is TGCGCCAGCAGCCGTTCCGACAGAGCTAACTATGGCTACACCTTC. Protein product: CASSRSDRANYGYTF.

The CDR3 sequence: CASSPTGTGGYEQYF. The CDR3 DNA reads TGTGCCAGCAGTCCCACCGGGACAGGGGGCTACGAGCAGTACTTC. The V and J genes are TRBV28 and TRBJ2-7; 11 bases line up with TRBD1. In germline, CDR1 is MDHEN, CDR2 SYDVKM. J was trimmed by 3 bases and V by 5 bases; bases with no gene match: 6. The CDR3 has 15 amino acids.

The CDR3 DNA reads as TGTGCCAGCAGTTTCGGACTAGCGGGAGGGCGGGCCTACGAGCAGTACTTC. Amino acids: CASSFGLAGGRAYEQYF. The rearrangement uses TRBV28 and TRBJ2-7; 15 bases align to TRBD2. V dropped 3 bases and J dropped 2; count of bases not matched to a gene: 5. CDR3 length equals 17 residues. In germline, CDR1 is MDHEN, CDR2 SYDVKM.

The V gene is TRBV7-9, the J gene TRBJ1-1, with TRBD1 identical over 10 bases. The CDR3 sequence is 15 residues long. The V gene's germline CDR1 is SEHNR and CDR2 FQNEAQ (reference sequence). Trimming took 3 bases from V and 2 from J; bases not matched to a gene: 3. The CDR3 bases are TGTGCCAGCAGCTTCGGGACAGGGGCCAACACTGAAGCTTTCTTT. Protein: CASSFGTGANTEAFF.

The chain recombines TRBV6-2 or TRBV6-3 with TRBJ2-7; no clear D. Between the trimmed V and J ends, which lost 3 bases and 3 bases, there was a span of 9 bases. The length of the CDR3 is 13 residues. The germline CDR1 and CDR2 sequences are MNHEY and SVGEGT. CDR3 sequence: CASSYNSFYEQYF. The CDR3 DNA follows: TGTGCCAGCAGTTATAACAGCTTCTACGAGCAGTACTTC.

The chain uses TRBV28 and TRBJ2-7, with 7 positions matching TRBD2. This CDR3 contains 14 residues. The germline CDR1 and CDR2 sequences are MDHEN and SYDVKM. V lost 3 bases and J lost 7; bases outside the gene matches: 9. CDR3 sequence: CASSFSGLGREQYF. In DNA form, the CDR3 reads TGTGCCAGCAGTTTTAGCGGGCTTGGTCGGGAGCAGTACTTC.

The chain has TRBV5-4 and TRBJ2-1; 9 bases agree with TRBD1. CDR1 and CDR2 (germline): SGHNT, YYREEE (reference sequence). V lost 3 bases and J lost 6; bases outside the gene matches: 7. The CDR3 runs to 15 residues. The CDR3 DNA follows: TGTGCCAGCAGCTCGGGACAGGGTGAGTCCAATGAGCAGTTCTTC. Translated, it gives CASSSGQGESNEQFF.